This entry is about one TCR beta chain. Its antigen is as yet unknown. Some clones are missing from TCRdb's copy, which holds only in-frame ones; the method was immunoSEQ multiplex PCR. The table shows about 73,000 clones, with almost 90% occurring only once. The data originate from a study of T cell responses to AZD1222 COVID-19 vaccine. General observations from the study: Of spike-specific TCRs, nearly half reportedly target regions left unmutated in variants. Females outnumbered males among donors, who were mostly white British; clonal diversity was possibly underestimated. The study identified only five to seven AZD1222 recipients as seropositive at baseline.

The TCR sequence derives from an adult who received the AZD1222 COVID-19 vaccine. The material was peripheral blood, obtained 28 days after the second AZD1222 dose.

CDR3 loop: CASSAAQGLAKNIQYF. The CDR3 coding sequence is TGTGCCAGCAGTGCTGCCCAGGGCTTAGCCAAAAACATTCAGTACTTC. The chain couples TRBV2 to TRBJ2-4, with D maybe TRBD1 (5 bases). V lost 4 bases and J lost 0, with 13 bases in between. CDR3 length: 16 amino acids. Germline lookup yields CDR1 SNHLY and CDR2 FYNNEI.